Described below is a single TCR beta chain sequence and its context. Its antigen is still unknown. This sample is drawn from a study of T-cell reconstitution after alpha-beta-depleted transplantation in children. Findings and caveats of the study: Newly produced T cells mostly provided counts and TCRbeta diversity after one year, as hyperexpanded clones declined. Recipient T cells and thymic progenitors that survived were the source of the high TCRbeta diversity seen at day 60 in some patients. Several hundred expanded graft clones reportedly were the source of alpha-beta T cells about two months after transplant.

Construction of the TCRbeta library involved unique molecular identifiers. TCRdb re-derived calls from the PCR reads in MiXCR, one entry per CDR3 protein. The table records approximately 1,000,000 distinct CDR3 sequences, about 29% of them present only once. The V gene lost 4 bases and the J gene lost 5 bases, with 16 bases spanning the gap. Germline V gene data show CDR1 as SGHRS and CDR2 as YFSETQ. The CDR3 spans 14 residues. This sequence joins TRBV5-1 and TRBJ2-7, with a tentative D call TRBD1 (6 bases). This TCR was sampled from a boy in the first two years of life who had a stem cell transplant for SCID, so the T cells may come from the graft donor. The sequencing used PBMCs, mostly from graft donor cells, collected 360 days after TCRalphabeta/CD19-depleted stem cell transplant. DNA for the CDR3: TGCGCCAGCAGCCTAGGACAGAGGTCTAACGAGCAGTACTTC. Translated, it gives CASSLGQRSNEQYF.